The clone carrying this TCR beta chain was observed at least ten times. TCRdb ran MiXCR on the RT-PCR reads and lists one entry per CDR3 protein. Counted here are 400,000 to 500,000 distinct CDR3 sequences, about a sixth occurring once; the ten biggest clones make up less than 8%. This specimen comes from a study of patients and donors after allogeneic stem cell transplantation. The ends lost 2 bases at V and 0 bases at J; junction bases unmatched: 6. The CDR3 extends over 16 amino acids. In germline, CDR1 is SGHTA, CDR2 FQGNSA. The sequence was obtained from a human donor who was either an allogeneic HSCT recipient or a stem cell or donor lymphocyte infusion donor (not recorded which). It is not recorded whose cells these are; they may come from a transplant donor. The sample consisted of blood, either unsorted or a sorted T cell fraction (not recorded which). The chain combines TRBV7-2 with TRBJ1-2, with 7 positions matching TRBD1. CDR3 sequence: CASSLPGQLPNYGYTF. The CDR3 bases are TGTGCCAGCAGCTTACCGGGACAGCTCCCTAACTATGGCTACACCTTC. The full variable domain, in which reference TRBV7-2 and TRBJ1-2 provide the parts outside the CDR3, is GAGVSQSPSNKVTEKGKDVELRCDPISGHTALYWYRQSLGQGLEFLIYFQGNSAPDKSGLPSDRFSAERTGGSVSTLTIQRTQQEDSAVYLCASSLPGQLPNYGYTFGSGTRLTVV.